The present entry profiles one T cell receptor (beta chain) with its context. This entry is derived from a study of control samples from healthy donors and cancer patients. The data were produced by immunoSEQ multiplex PCR, yet TCRdb's version contains in-frame clones alone and is incomplete. The data hold about 220,000 clones, with roughly 94% observed a single time. The germline V gene encodes CDR1 WSHSY and CDR2 SAAADI. V lost 5 bases and J 6 bases, leaving 14 bases between the germline ends. The CDR3 sequence is 14 residues long. Sequencing was carried out using blood. This chain uses TRBV10-2 with TRBJ1-5, with a weak D call TRBD1 (5 bases). This TCR was recovered from a man aged 50-60 years in good health. The CDR3 bases are TGCGCCAGCAGTTTGCAGCCTGGGGGTCAGCCCCAGCATTTT. As protein: CASSLQPGGQPQHF.